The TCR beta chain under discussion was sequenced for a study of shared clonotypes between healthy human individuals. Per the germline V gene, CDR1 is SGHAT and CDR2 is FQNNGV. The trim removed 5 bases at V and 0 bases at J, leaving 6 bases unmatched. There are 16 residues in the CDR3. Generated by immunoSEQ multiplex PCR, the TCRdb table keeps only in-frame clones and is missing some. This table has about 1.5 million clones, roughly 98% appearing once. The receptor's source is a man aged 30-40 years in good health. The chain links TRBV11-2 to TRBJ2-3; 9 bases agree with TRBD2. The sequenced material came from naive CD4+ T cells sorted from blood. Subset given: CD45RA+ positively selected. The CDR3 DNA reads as TGTGCCAGCAGCCACCCTAGCGGGACAAGCACAGATACGCAGTATTTT. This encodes CASSHPSGTSTDTQYF.